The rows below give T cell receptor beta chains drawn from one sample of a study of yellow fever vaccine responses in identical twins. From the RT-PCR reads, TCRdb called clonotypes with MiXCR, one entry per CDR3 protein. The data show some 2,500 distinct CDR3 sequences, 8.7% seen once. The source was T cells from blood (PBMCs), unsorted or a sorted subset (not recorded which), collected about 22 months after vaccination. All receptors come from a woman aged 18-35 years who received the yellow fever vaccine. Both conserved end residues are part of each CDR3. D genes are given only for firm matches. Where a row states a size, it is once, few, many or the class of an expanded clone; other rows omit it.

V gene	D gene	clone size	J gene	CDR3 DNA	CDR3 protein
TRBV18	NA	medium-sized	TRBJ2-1	TGTGCCAGCTCACCTTCGACTGGATACAATGAGCAGTTCTTC	CASSPSTGYNEQFF
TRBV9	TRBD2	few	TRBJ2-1	TGTGCCAGCAGCGTAGGACTAGCGGGGGGTAATGAGCAGTTCTTC	CASSVGLAGGNEQFF
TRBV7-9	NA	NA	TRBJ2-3	TGTGGCAGCAGTCATGATCATTTT	CGSSHDHF
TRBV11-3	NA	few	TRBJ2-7	TGTGCCAGCAGCTTAGGAATTTCCTACGAGCAGTACTTC	CASSLGISYEQYF
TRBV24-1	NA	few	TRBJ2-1	TGTGCCACCAGTGGCCCCTCTAGCTTCCTCTACAATGAGCAGTTCTTC	CATSGPSSFLYNEQFF
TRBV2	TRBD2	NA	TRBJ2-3	TGTGCCAGCAGTCCGGGACTAGCCAACACAGATACGCAGTATTTT	CASSPGLANTDTQYF
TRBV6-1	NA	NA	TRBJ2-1	TGTGCCAGCAGTCAGCCGGGGGCCGAGCAGTTCTTC	CASSQPGAEQFF
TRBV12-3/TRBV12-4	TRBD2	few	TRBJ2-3	TGTGCCAGCAACCCAGCGGGAGTTCCCACAGATACGCAGTATTTT	CASNPAGVPTDTQYF
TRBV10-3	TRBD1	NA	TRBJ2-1	TGTGCCATCAGTGAGCCGGACAGGGGACGGGGTTACAATGAGCAGTTCTTC	CAISEPDRGRGYNEQFF
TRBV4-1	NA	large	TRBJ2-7	TGCGCCAGCAGCCAAGAGTCGAGGACGATTAACTACGAGCAGTACTTC	CASSQESRTINYEQYF
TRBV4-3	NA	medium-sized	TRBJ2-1	TGCGCCAGCAGCCAAGCTAGCGCCTCCTACAATGAGCAGTTCTTC	CASSQASASYNEQFF
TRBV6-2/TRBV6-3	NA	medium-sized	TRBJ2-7	TGTGCCAGCAGTCTCCGGGACTTCGGCTACGAGCAGTACTTC	CASSLRDFGYEQYF
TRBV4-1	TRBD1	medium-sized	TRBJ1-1	TGCGCCAGCAGCCAACTCCTCCTGACAGGGAAGACTGAAGCTTTCTTT	CASSQLLLTGKTEAFF
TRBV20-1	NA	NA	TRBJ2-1	TGCAGTGCTAGAGATTCGCGGGGCTACAATGAGCAGTTCTTC	CSARDSRGYNEQFF
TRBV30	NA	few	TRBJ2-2	TGTGCCTGGCGGGGGTTTAACACCGGGGAGCTGTTTTTT	CAWRGFNTGELFF
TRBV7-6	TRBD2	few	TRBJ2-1	TGTGCCAGCAGCCTAAGATACGGACTAGCGGGAGCTTGGTCCTACAATGAGCAGTTCTTC	CASSLRYGLAGAWSYNEQFF
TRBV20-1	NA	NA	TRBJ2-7	TGCAGTGCCAACCCCTACGAGCAGTACTTC	CSANPYEQYF
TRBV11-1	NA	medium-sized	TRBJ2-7	TGTGCCAGCAGCTTATCCGACTCGGAGCAGTACTTC	CASSLSDSEQYF
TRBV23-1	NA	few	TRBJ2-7	TGCGCCAGACACGGGGCAGCTAGGTACGAGCAGTACTTC	CARHGAARYEQYF
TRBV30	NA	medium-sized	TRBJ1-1	TGTGCCTGGACCTATCGAGAAAACACTGAAGCTTTCTTT	CAWTYRENTEAFF
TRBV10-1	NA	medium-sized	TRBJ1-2	TGCGCCAGCAGTGAGACAGGTTCCGGCTATGGCTACACCTTC	CASSETGSGYGYTF
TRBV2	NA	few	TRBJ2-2	TGTGCCAGCAGTGCGGATTTCACCGGGGAGCTGTTTTTT	CASSADFTGELFF
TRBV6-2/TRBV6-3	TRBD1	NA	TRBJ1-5	TGTGCCAGCAGTTCCCTTGCTACAGGGGACAATCAGCCCCAGCATTTT	CASSSLATGDNQPQHF
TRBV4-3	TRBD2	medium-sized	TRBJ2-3	TGCGCCAGCAGCCAAGAGGGACTAGCGGGGGGGCCTTTGAGCACAGATACGCAGTATTTT	CASSQEGLAGGPLSTDTQYF
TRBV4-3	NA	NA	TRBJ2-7	TGCGCCAGCAGCCAAGATGCAGTTGACGAGCAGTACTTC	CASSQDAVDEQYF
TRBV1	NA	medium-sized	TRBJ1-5	TGCACCAGCAGCCAGGGACGGAGCTATAGCAATCAGCCCCAGCATTTT	CTSSQGRSYSNQPQHF
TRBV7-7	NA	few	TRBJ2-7	TGTGCTAGCAGCTTAGAAGTGGCCTACGAGCAGTACTTC	CASSLEVAYEQYF
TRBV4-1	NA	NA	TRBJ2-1	TGCGCCAGCAGCCAAGGGGGACAAGACAATGAGCAGTTCTTC	CASSQGGQDNEQFF
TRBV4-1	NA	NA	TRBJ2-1	TGCGCCAGCAGCCAAGATCGGAATGAGCAGTTCTTC	CASSQDRNEQFF
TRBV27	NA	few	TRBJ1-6	TGTGCCAGCAGTTTGCGAGGGAGCTCCTATAATTCACCCCTCCACTTT	CASSLRGSSYNSPLHF
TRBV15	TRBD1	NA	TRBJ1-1	TGTGCCACCAGCAGAGATGCAGGGGGGGCTGAAGCTTTCTTT	CATSRDAGGAEAFF
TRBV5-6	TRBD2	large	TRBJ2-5	TGTGCCAGCAGCATACTAGCGGGGCACCAAGAGACCCAGTACTTC	CASSILAGHQETQYF
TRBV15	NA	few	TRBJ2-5	TGTGCCACCAGCAGAGATCCTCCAGGGACAGAGACCCAGTACTTC	CATSRDPPGTETQYF
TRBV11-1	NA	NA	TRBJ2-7	TGTGCCAGCAGCACGGACAGCTCCTACGAGCAGTACTTC	CASSTDSSYEQYF
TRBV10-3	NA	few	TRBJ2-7	TGTGCCATCAGTGAGTCAGGGGCGCTGAGTTCCTACGAGCAGTACTTC	CAISESGALSSYEQYF
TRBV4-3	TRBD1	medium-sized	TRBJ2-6	TGCGCCAGCAGCCAAGGGGACAGTTTCTCTGGGGCCAACGTCCTGACTTTC	CASSQGDSFSGANVLTF